This T cell receptor (beta chain) stems from a study of T cell responses to AZD1222 COVID-19 vaccine. Study-wide points: As reported, nearly half of all spike-specific TCRs target variant regions that are unmutated. Possibly, clonal diversity was underestimated; donors were largely white British and included more females. Seropositive at baseline were only 5 to 7 AZD1222 recipients.

The data were produced by immunoSEQ multiplex PCR, yet TCRdb's version contains in-frame clones alone and is incomplete. The sample gives 100,000 to 150,000 clones, 75% to 90% of which show up once; 3.5% to 4.5% is in the top ten. Comments on this clone: The antigen remains unidentified.

The sequences come from peripheral blood, collected 28 days after the second AZD1222 dose. This clonotype was obtained from an adult who received the AZD1222 COVID-19 vaccine.

CDR3 sequence (DNA): TGCGCCAGCAGCTTGCCCGAGGGAAACACCATATATTTT. Translated, it gives CASSLPEGNTIYF. The chain uses TRBV5-1 and TRBJ1-3; D is uncertain. This CDR3 has 13 amino acids. The V end lost 1 base, the J end lost 4 bases, and 6 bases lay between the germline ends. Germline lookup yields CDR1 SGHRS and CDR2 YFSETQ. The full variable domain, in which reference TRBV5-1 and TRBJ1-3 provide the parts outside the CDR3, is KAGVTQTPRYLIKTRGQQVTLSCSPISGHRSVSWYQQTPGQGLQFLFEYFSETQRNKGNFPGRFSGRQFSNSRSEMNVSTLELGDSALYLCASSLPEGNTIYFGEGSWLTVV.